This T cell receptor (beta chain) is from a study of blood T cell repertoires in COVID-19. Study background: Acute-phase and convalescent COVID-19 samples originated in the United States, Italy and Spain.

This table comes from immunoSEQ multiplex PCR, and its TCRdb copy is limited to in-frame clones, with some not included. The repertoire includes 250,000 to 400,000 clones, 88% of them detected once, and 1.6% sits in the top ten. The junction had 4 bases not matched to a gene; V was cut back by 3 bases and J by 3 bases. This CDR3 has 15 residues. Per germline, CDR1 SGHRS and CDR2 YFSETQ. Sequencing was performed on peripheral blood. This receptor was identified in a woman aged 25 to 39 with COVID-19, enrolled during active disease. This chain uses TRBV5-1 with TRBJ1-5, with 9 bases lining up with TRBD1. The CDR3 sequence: CASSYGQGPNQPQHF. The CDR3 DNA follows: TGCGCCAGCAGCTACGGACAGGGGCCCAATCAGCCCCAGCATTTT.